Following are 3 T cell receptor beta chains from one sample sequenced in a study of shared clonotypes between healthy human individuals. Data came from immunoSEQ multiplex PCR; TCRdb stores just in-frame clones and leaves some out. Here the sample spans roughly 500,000 clones, 79% being singletons. Sequencing used PBMCs. Receptors originate from a woman aged 40 to 49 in good health. Some clones in this sample may be carry-over from other donors' samples.

Written as DNA, the CDR3 is TGTGCCAGCAGCTTGCAGCTAGCGAGTGAGACCCAGTACTTC. Encoded protein: CASSLQLASETQYF. The rearrangement links TRBV7-6 to TRBJ2-5; a weak D match, TRBD2 (6 bases). The CDR3 is made up of 14 amino acids. Germline CDR1 and CDR2: SGHVS and FNYEAQ. With 3 bases removed from V and 5 bases from J, the gap between germline ends came to 13 bases.

The rearrangement links TRBV27 to TRBJ1-3; a possible D gene is TRBD1 (6 bases). CDR3 length: 14 amino acids. Germline-derived CDR1 and CDR2 are MNHEY and SMNVEV (reference sequence). Between the trimmed V and J ends, which lost 5 bases and 2 bases, there was a span of 10 bases. The CDR3, as DNA: TGTGCCAGCAGTCTGACAGGCCCTGGAAACACCATATATTTT. This translates into CASSLTGPGNTIYF.

The chain uses TRBV30 and TRBJ1-2; TRBD1 aligns across 8 bases. CDR3 length equals 15 residues. J was trimmed by 5 bases and V by 0 bases; bases with no gene match: 8. Germline CDR1 reads GTSNPN; CDR2 reads SVGIG (reference sequence). In DNA form, the CDR3 reads TGTGCCTGGAGTGTACCCAGGGGGCGTCAGTATGGCTACACCTTC. This sequence encodes CAWSVPRGRQYGYTF.